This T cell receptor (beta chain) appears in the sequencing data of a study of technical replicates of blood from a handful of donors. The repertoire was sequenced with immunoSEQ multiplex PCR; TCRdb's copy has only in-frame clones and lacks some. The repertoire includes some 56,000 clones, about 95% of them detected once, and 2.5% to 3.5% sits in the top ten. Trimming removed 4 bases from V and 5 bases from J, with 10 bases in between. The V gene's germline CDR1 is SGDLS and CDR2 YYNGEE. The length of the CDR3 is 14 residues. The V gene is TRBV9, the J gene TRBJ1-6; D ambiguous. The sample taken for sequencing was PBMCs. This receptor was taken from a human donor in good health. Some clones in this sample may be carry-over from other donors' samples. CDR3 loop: CASSPQPNNSPLHF. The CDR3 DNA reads TGTGCCAGCAGCCCACAACCCAATAATTCACCCCTCCACTTT.